This T cell receptor (beta chain) came from a study of beta chain features in type 1 diabetes. The overall study: Sorted cells from all samples, numbering roughly 100,000,000, were examined. Findings of the study overall: In type 1 diabetes patients, VDJ junctions had fewer insertions; deletions at these junctions were more frequent. Compared with healthy donors, patients appeared to share more similar naive, central memory and regulatory TCRB repertoires. All four CD4+ subsets from Type 1 diabetes patients carried moderately but significantly shorter TCRB CDR3s.

Sequencing targeted expressed TCRB transcripts, as all isolated RNA had been reverse transcribed. Sequencing used immunoSEQ multiplex PCR; TCRdb keeps in-frame clones, though not all of them. The sample includes 600,000 to 700,000 clones, around 11% of them seen just once. Note on this clone: As yet, its antigen is unknown.

The CDR3 contains 12 residues. The V gene's germline CDR1 is SGDLS and CDR2 YYNGEE. V dropped 6 bases and J dropped 5 bases, with 11 bases sitting between them. CD45RO/CCR7/CD25/CD127/CD95/CD27 sorting isolated CD4+ naive, central memory, regulatory and stem cell-like memory cells. The chain recombines TRBV9 with TRBJ2-5; D is undetermined. This TCR was sampled from a man aged 25-45 years with type 1 diabetes. Specimen: naive CD4+ T cells from blood. The CDR3 is CASKEIRETQYF. CDR3 coding DNA: TGTGCCAGCAAAGAAATCCGGGAGACCCAGTACTTC.